A selection of T cell receptor beta chains follows, all from one sample in a study of T cell clones after liver transplantation. TCRdb keeps only in-frame clones here, not all; method: immunoSEQ multiplex PCR. The data show 93,000 or so clones, roughly 80% seen once. This specimen was CD4+ T cells from blood, taken roughly 50 months after liver transplant. The source of these receptors is a human patient who received a liver transplant. Some T cells may trace back to the graft donor. Each CDR3 is given with its conserved first and last residue. Each record gives: J gene, V gene, clone size, D gene, CDR3 DNA, CDR3 protein. The D gene is left open where the match is weak. Some rows have no size entry. The others give once, few or many, or a class for an expanded clone.

>TRBJ2-5|TRBV5-1|.|TRBD1
TGCGCCAGCAGCGCAGACAGGGGAGAGACCCAGTACTTC
CASSADRGETQYF
>TRBJ2-7|TRBV18|.|TRBD1
TGTGCCAGCTCACCCGGGACAGGGAGAGGCGAGCAGTACTTC
CASSPGTGRGEQYF
>TRBJ1-5|TRBV6-1|once|.
TGTGCCAGCAGAGAGGGTCGGAGTAGCAATCAGCCCCAGCATTTT
CASREGRSSNQPQHF
>TRBJ1-4|TRBV6-5|.|.
TGTGCCAGCAGTTACTCTACTAATGAAAAACTGTTTTTT
CASSYSTNEKLFF
>TRBJ1-3|TRBV28|.|.
TGTGCCAGCAGTTTTCGCTCTGGAAACACCATATATTTT
CASSFRSGNTIYF
>TRBJ2-7|TRBV28|.|TRBD2
TGTGCCAGCGGTTTCGCGGGAGGTCGGTACGAGCAGTACTTC
CASGFAGGRYEQYF
>TRBJ2-2|TRBV5-1|.|.
TGCGCCAGCAGCTTGGTGACGGGAAGAGAAACCGGGGAGCTGTTTTTT
CASSLVTGRETGELFF
>TRBJ2-2|TRBV7-2|.|TRBD2
TGTGCCAGCAGACGACTAGCGGGGGTGGACACCGGGGAGCTGTTTTTT
CASRRLAGVDTGELFF
>TRBJ2-3|TRBV4-3|.|TRBD2
TGCGCCAGCAGCCAAGAGCCCCGACTAGCGGGGGCCACAGATACGCAGTATTTT
CASSQEPRLAGATDTQYF
>TRBJ2-1|TRBV27|.|TRBD1
TGTGCCAGCAGTTATGACAGGGGGTTCAACAATGAGCAGTTCTTC
CASSYDRGFNNEQFF
>TRBJ1-1|TRBV5-1|once|.
TGCGCCAGCAGCGTAGATGGCGGGACTGAAGCTTTCTTT
CASSVDGGTEAFF
>TRBJ1-1|TRBV6-1|.|TRBD1
TGTGCCAGCAGTCTCGACAGGGTGGGCACTGAAGCTTTCTTT
CASSLDRVGTEAFF
>TRBJ2-5|TRBV6-5|.|.
TGTGCCAGCAGTTACTCCGGGAAAGAGACCCAGTACTTC
CASSYSGKETQYF
>TRBJ1-1|TRBV5-4|.|.
TGTGCCAGCAGCTTGCTGGGGGGGAATGAAGCTTTCTTT
CASSLLGGNEAFF
>TRBJ2-7|TRBV14|few|.
TGTGCCAGCAGCCCCTGGGGGGACCCCGCCGAGCAGTACTTC
CASSPWGDPAEQYF
>TRBJ1-1|TRBV7-9|.|.
TGTGCCAGCAGCCGCGACAGCGTTGAAGCTTTCTTT
CASSRDSVEAFF
>TRBJ2-1|TRBV6-5|.|TRBD2
TGTGCCAGCAGTTATGGGACTAGCCCCGATGAGCAGTTCTTC
CASSYGTSPDEQFF
>TRBJ2-7|TRBV5-1|.|.
TGCGCCAGCAGAGTGAGACAGACCTTAGACGAGCAGTACTTC
CASRVRQTLDEQYF
>TRBJ1-4|TRBV5-6|.|.
TGTGCCAGCAGCTTGTCCGGGCTTACCAATAAACTGTTTTTT
CASSLSGLTNKLFF
>TRBJ2-7|TRBV7-2|few|.
TGTGCCAGCAGCTCCTACTCAAACCCCTACGAGCAGTACTTC
CASSSYSNPYEQYF
>TRBJ1-2|TRBV5-1|.|TRBD1
TGCGCCAGCAGCTTGGATTCAGGGACAGTTAACTATGGCTACACCTTC
CASSLDSGTVNYGYTF
>TRBJ2-7|TRBV5-1|.|.
TGCGCCAGCAGCTTGGAAGGGAGCTCCTACGAGCAGTACTTC
CASSLEGSSYEQYF
>TRBJ1-1|TRBV5-1|.|.
TGCGCCAGCACCCTCGCCCAGAACACTGAAGCTTTCTTT
CASTLAQNTEAFF
>TRBJ1-2|TRBV29-1|once|.
TGCAGCGTTGGAGCGACAGGCCTAGATGGCTACACCTTC
CSVGATGLDGYTF
>TRBJ2-7|TRBV2|.|.
TGTGCCAGCAGTGAATCCAGGGTCTCCTACGAGCAGTACTTC
CASSESRVSYEQYF
>TRBJ2-7|TRBV10-1|.|.
TGCGCCAGCAGTGAGTCCCTAACTAGCCACGAGCAGTACTTC
CASSESLTSHEQYF
>TRBJ2-3|TRBV11-2|.|TRBD2
TGTGCCAGCAGCATCCGGACTAGTGTAACAGATACGCAGTATTTT
CASSIRTSVTDTQYF
>TRBJ1-5|TRBV19|few|TRBD1
TGTGCCAGTACAATATACAGGGGTAGCAATCAGCCCCAGCATTTT
CASTIYRGSNQPQHF
>TRBJ1-2|TRBV7-3|.|.
TGTGCCAGCAGCTTAACGACAGGCAGAGGCTACACCTTC
CASSLTTGRGYTF
>TRBJ2-7|TRBV5-1|.|.
TGCGCCAGCAGCCGAGGACAGCAAGTCTACGAGCAGTACTTC
CASSRGQQVYEQYF
>TRBJ1-2|TRBV5-1|.|.
TGCGCCAGCAGCAACGGCCTCTATGGCTACACCTTC
CASSNGLYGYTF
>TRBJ2-3|TRBV9|.|TRBD1
TGTGCCAGCAGCCCCCTTCGACAGGGCGGCACAGATACGCAGTATTTT
CASSPLRQGGTDTQYF
>TRBJ1-6|TRBV7-8|.|.
TGTGCCAGCAGCTTAGCGCTTAGGGCCAGCTATAATTCACCCCTCCACTTT
CASSLALRASYNSPLHF
>TRBJ2-3|TRBV5-4|once|.
TGTGCCAGCAGCTTGGCGGGGGCGGGAGATACGCAGTATTTT
CASSLAGAGDTQYF